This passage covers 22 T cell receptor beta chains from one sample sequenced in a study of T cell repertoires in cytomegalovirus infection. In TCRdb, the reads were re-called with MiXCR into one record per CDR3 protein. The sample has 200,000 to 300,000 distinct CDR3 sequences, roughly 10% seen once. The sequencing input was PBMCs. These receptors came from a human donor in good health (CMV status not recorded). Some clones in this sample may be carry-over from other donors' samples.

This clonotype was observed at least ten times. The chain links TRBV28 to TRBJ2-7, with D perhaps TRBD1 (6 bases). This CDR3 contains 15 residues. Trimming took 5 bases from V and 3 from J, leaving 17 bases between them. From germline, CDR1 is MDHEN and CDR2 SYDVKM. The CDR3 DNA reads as TGTGCCAGCAGTAGAACAGGGAACCGGTTCTACGAGCAGTACTTC. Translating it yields CASSRTGNRFYEQYF.

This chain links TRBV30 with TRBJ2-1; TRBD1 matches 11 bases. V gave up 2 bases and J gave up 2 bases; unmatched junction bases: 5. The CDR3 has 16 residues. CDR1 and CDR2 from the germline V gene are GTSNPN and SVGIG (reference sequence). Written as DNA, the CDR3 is TGTGCCTGGAGTACCTCGGGACAGGGGGCCTACAATGAGCAGTTCTTC. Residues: CAWSTSGQGAYNEQFF.

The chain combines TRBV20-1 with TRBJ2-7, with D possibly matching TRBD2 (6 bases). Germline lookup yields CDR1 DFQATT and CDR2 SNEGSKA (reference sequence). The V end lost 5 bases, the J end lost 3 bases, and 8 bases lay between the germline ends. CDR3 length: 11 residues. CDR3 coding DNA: TGCAGTGCTTCGGACTACTACGAGCAGTACTTC. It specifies CSASDYYEQYF.

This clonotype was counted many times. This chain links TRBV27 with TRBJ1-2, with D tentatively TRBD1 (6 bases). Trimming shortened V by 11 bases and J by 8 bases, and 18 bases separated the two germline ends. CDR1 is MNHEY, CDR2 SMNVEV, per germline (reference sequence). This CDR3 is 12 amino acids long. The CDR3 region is CAAWGGAWGYTF. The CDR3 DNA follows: TGTGCCGCCTGGGGGGGGGCGTGGGGCTACACCTTC.

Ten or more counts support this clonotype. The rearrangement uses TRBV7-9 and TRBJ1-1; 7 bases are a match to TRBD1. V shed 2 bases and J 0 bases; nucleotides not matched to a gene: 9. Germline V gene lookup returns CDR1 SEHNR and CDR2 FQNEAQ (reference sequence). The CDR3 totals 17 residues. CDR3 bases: TGTGCCAGCAGCTTAAGGGGGCAGGGAATCATGAACACTGAAGCTTTCTTT. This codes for CASSLRGQGIMNTEAFF. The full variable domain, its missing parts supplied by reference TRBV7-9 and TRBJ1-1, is DTGVSQNPRHKITKRGQNVTFRCDPISEHNRLYWYRQTLGQGPEFLTYFQNEAQLEKSRLLSDRFSAERPKGSFSTLEIQRTEQGDSAMYLCASSLRGQGIMNTEAFFGQGTRLTVV.

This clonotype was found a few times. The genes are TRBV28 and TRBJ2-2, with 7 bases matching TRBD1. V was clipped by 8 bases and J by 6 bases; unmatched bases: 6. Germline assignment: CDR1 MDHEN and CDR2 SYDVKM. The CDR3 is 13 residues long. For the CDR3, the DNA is TGTGCCAGCGGGACGGGGACAGCCGGGGAGCTGTTTTTT. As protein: CASGTGTAGELFF.

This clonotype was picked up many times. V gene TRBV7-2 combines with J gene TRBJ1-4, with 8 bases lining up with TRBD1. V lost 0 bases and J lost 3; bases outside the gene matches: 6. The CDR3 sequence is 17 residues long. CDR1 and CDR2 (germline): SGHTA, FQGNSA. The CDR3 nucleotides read TGTGCCAGCAGCTTAGCGGGCAGGGGGCGGTCTAATGAAAAACTGTTTTTT. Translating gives CASSLAGRGRSNEKLFF. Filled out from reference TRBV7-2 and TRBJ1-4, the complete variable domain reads GAGVSQSPSNKVTEKGKDVELRCDPISGHTALYWYRQSLGQGLEFLIYFQGNSAPDKSGLPSDRFSAERTGGSVSTLTIQRTQQEDSAVYLCASSLAGRGRSNEKLFFGSGTQLSVL.

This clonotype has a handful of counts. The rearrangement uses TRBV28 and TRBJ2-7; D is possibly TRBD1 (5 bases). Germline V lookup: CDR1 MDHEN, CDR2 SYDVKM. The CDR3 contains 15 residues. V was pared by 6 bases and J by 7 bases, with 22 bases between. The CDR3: CASSRLLGTGREQYF. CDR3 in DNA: TGTGCCAGCAGCCGTCTTCTAGGAACAGGTCGTGAGCAGTACTTC.

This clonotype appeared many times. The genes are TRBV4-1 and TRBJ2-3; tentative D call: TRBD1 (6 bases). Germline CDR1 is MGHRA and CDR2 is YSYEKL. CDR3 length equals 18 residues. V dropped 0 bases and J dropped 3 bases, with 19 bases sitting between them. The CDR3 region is CASSQDPLQGGWTDTQYF. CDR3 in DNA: TGCGCCAGCAGCCAAGATCCCCTACAGGGCGGATGGACAGATACGCAGTATTTT.

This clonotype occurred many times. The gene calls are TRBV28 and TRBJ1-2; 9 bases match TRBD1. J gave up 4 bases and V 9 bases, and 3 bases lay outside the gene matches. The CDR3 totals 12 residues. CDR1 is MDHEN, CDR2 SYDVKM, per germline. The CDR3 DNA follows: TGTGCCAGTCAGACAGGGGGCTATGGCTACACCTTC. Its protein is CASQTGGYGYTF.

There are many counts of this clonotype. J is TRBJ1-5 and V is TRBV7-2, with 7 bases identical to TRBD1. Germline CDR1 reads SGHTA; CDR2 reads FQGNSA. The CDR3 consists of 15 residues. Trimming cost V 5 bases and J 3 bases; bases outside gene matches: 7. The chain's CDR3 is CASSRQGSPNQPQHF. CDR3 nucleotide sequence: TGTGCCAGCAGCCGACAGGGCTCACCCAATCAGCCCCAGCATTTT.

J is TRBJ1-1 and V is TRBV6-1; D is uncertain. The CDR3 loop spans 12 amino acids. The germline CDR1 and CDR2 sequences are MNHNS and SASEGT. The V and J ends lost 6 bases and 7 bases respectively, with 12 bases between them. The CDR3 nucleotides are TGTGCCAGCAGCAGAGATGGGGTTGAAGCTTTCTTT. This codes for CASSRDGVEAFF.

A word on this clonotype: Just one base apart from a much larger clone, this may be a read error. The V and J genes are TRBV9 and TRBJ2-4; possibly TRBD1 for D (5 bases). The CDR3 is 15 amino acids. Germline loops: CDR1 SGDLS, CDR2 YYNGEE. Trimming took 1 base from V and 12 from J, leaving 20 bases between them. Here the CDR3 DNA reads TGTGCCAGCAGCGTATCGCTTGATATTTTGGACACTCAGTACTTC. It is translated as CASSVSLDILDTQYF.

The DNA for the CDR3 is TGTGCCAGCAGCCAAGTAGCTAGCGGGATGGTTGATTCCTACGAGCAGTACTTC. Encoded protein: CASSQVASGMVDSYEQYF. The chain employs TRBV14 and TRBJ2-7; 9 nucleotides match TRBD2. Trimming cost V 1 base and J 1 base; bases outside gene matches: 11. The V gene's germline CDR1 is SGHDN and CDR2 FVKESK. The CDR3 covers 18 residues.

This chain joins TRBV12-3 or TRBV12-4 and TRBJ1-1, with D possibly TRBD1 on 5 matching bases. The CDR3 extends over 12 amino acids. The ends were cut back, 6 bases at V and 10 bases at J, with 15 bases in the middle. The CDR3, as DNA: TGTGCCAGCAGCCCCAACGGCCAGGGAGCTTTCTTT. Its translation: CASSPNGQGAFF.

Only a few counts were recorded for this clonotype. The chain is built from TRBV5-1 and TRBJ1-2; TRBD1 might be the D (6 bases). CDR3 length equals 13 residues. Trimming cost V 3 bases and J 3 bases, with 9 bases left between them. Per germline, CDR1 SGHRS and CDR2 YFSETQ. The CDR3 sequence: CASSYDRHYGYTF. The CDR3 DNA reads TGCGCCAGCAGCTATGACAGGCACTATGGCTACACCTTC.

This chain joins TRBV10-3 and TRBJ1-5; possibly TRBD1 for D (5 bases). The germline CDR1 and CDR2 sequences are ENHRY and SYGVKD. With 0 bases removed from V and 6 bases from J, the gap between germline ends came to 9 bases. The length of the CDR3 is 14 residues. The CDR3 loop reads CAISESARAQPQHF. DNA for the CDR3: TGTGCCATCAGTGAGTCGGCCAGGGCTCAGCCCCAGCATTTT.

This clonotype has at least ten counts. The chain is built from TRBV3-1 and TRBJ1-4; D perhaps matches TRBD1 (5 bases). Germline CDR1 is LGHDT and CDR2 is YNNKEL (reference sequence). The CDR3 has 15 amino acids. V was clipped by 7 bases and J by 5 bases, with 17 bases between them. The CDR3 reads CASTYLQGINEKLFF. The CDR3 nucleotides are TGTGCCAGCACCTACCTTCAGGGAATCAATGAAAAACTGTTTTTT.

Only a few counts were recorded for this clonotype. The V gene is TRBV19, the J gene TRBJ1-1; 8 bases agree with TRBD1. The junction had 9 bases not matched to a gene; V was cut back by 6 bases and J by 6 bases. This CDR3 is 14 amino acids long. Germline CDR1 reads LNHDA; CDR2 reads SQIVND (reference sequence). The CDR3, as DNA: TGTGCCAGTAGCCCCCTGGACAGGGCGTCTGAAGCTTTCTTT. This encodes CASSPLDRASEAFF.

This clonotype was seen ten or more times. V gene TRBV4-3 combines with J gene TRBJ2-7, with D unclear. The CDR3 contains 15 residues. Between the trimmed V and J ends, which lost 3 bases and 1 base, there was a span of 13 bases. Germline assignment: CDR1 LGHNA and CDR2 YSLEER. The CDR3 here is CASSQLHTISYEQYF. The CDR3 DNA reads TGCGCCAGCAGCCAGCTACATACGATTTCCTACGAGCAGTACTTC.

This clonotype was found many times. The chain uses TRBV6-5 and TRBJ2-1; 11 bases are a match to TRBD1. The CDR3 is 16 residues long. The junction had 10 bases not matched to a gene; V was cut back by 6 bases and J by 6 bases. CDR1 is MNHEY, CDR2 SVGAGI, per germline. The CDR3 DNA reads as TGTGCCAGCAGCCAACCTCCCGGGACAGGGGGCAATGAGCAGTTCTTC. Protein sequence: CASSQPPGTGGNEQFF.

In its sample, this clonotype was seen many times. CDR3 DNA sequence: TGTGCCAGCAGCTTAGTTCGGACTAGCGGGACCGGTGAGCAGTTCTTC. Its protein is CASSLVRTSGTGEQFF. The V gene is TRBV7-9, the J gene TRBJ2-1; TRBD2 agrees at 12 bases. The CDR3 spans 16 residues. The V gene end was trimmed by 1 base and the J gene end by 9 bases; junction bases not matched to a gene: 7. Per the germline V gene, CDR1 is SEHNR and CDR2 is FQNEAQ (reference sequence). The full variable domain, in which reference TRBV7-9 and TRBJ2-1 provide the parts outside the CDR3, is DTGVSQNPRHKITKRGQNVTFRCDPISEHNRLYWYRQTLGQGPEFLTYFQNEAQLEKSRLLSDRFSAERPKGSFSTLEIQRTEQGDSAMYLCASSLVRTSGTGEQFFGPGTRLTVL.